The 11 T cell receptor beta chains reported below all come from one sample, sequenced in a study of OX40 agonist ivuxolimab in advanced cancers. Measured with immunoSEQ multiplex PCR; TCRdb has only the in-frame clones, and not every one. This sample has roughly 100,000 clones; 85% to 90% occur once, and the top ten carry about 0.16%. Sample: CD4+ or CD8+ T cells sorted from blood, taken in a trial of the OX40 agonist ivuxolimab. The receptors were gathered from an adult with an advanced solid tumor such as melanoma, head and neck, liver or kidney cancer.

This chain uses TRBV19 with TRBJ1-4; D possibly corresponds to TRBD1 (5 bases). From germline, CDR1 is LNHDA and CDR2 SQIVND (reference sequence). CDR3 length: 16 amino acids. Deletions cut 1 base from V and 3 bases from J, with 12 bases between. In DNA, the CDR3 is TGTGCCAGTAGTATAGCGTGGGGCAATCCTAATGAAAAACTGTTTTTT. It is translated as CASSIAWGNPNEKLFF.

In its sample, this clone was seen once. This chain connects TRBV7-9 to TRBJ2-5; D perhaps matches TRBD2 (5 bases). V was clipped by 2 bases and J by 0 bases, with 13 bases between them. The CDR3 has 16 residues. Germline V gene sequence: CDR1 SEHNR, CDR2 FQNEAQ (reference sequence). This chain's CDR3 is CASSLRPGTNQETQYF. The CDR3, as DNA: TGTGCCAGCAGCTTACGGCCGGGAACTAACCAAGAGACCCAGTACTTC.

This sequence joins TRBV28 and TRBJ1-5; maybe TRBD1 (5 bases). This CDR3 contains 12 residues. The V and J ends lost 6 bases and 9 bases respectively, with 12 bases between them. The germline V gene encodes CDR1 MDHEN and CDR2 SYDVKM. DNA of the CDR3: TGTGCCAGCAGGGGTGGGGGGAGGCCCCAGCATTTT. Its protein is CASRGGGRPQHF.

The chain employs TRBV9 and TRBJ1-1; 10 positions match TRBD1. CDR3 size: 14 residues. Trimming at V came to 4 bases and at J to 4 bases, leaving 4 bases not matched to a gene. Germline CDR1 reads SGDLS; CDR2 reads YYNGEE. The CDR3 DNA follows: TGTGCCAGCAGCCGGGACAGGGGATCCACTGAAGCTTTCTTT. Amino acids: CASSRDRGSTEAFF.

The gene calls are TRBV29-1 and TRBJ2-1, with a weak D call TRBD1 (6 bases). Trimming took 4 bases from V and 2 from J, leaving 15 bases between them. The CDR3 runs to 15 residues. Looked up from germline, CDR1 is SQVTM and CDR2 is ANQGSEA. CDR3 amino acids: CSVGGAQGTYNEQFF. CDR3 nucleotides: TGCAGCGTTGGAGGAGCCCAGGGGACCTACAATGAGCAGTTCTTC.

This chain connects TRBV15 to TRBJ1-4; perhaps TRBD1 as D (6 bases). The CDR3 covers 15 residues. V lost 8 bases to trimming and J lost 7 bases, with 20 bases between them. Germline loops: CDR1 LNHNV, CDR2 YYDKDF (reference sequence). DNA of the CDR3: TGTGCCACCGGCCGCGAACAGGGAGGGACTGAAAAACTGTTTTTT. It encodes CATGREQGGTEKLFF.

The CDR3 region has the DNA TGTGCCAGCAGTTACCCTGACGGGGGTTTATTTTTT. It codes for CASSYPDGGLFF. The V call is TRBV6-6, the J call TRBJ1-4; a possible D gene is TRBD1 (5 bases). V lost 2 bases, J lost 17 bases, and 15 bases lay in between. Germline CDR1 reads MNHNY; CDR2 reads SVGAGI (reference sequence). The CDR3 is made up of 12 amino acids.

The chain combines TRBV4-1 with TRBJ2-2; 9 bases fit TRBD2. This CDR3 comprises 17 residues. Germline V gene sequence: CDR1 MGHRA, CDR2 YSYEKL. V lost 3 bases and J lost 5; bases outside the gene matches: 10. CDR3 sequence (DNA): TGCGCCAGCAGCCAGGGACTAGCTCTATCGGGGACCGGGGAGCTGTTTTTT. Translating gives CASSQGLALSGTGELFF.

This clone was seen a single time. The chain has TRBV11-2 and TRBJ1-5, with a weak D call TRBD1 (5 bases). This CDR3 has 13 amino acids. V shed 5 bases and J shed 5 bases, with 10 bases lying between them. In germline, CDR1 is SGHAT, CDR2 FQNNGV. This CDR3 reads CASSRPGDQPQHF. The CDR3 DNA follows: TGTGCCAGCAGCCGCCCGGGGGATCAGCCCCAGCATTTT.

In DNA, the CDR3 is TGCAGCGTGGGGGAGTCCGGAGGGCATGAGCAGTTCTTC. It yields the protein CSVGESGGHEQFF. The chain joins TRBV29-1 to TRBJ2-1, with a possible D match to TRBD2 (6 bases). Per germline, CDR1 SQVTM and CDR2 ANQGSEA. Deletions cut 6 bases from V and 8 bases from J, with 17 bases between. The CDR3 covers 13 residues.

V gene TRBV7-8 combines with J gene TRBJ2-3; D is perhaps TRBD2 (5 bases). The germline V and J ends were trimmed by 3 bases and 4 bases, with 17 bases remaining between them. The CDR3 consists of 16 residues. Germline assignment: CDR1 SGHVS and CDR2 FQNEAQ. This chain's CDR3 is CASSLRASRAADTQYF. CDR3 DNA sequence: TGTGCCAGCAGCTTGCGGGCCTCGAGGGCCGCAGATACGCAGTATTTT.